This TCR beta chain was captured in a study of T cell responses to AZD1222 COVID-19 vaccine. Across the study: Second-dose schedules of about 4 or about 12 weeks were combined. The study, taken as a whole, reports: Spike as a whole was targeted by vaccine-associated CD4 TCRs, dominant at 160-218 and 743-854.

Notes on this clone: The antigen remains unidentified.

Germline V gene sequence: CDR1 SEHNR, CDR2 FQNEAQ (reference sequence). The length of the CDR3 is 16 residues. V dropped 5 bases and J dropped 2 bases, with 16 bases sitting between them. Clones were sequenced by immunoSEQ multiplex PCR, and TCRdb holds only the in-frame ones, with some missing. The table has around 260,000 clones, 85% to 95% seen once. The rearrangement uses TRBV7-9 and TRBJ1-5; no firm D call. The TCR originated in an adult in good health. The input for sequencing was peripheral blood, taken on day 0 of AZD1222 vaccination. CDR3 coding DNA: TGTGCCAGCAGCCCAGGCGTTGGGTCGGGCAATCAGCCCCAGCATTTT. It specifies CASSPGVGSGNQPQHF.